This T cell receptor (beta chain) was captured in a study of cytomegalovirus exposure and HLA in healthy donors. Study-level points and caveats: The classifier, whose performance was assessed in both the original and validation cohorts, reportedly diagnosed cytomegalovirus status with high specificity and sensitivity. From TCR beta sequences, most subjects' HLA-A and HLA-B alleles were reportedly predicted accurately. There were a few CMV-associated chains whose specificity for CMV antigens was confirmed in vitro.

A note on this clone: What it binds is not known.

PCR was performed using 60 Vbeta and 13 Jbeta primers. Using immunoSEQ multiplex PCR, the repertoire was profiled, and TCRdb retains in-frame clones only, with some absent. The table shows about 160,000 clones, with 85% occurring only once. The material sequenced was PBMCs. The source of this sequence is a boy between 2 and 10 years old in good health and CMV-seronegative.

This CDR3 reads CASSLTAGQGGNEQFF. The CDR3 DNA sequence: TGTGCCAGCAGCTTGACCGCGGGACAGGGAGGCAATGAGCAGTTCTTC. The chain links TRBV7-8 to TRBJ2-1, with TRBD1 matching 9 bases. In germline, CDR1 is SGHVS, CDR2 FQNEAQ. The CDR3 covers 16 residues. V lost 3 bases, J lost 6 bases, and 9 bases stayed unmatched. Variable domain in full (rest from reference TRBV7-8 and TRBJ2-1): GAGVSQSPRYKVAKRGQDVALRCDPISGHVSLFWYQQALGQGPEFLTYFQNEAQLDKSGLPSDRFFAERPEGSVSTLKIQRTQQEDSAVYLCASSLTAGQGGNEQFFGPGTRLTVL.